This T cell receptor beta chain was sequenced in a study of monozygotic twins with inflammatory bowel disease. Study conclusions and caveats: Healthy co-twins showed greater TCRbeta diversity (inverse Simpson) than IBD patients.

As concerns this clonotype: Its antigen is not known.

One entry per CDR3 protein, without DNA, is what TCRdb gives after re-calling the 5' RACE reads. This listing includes a few hundred thousand distinct CDR3 sequences. This CDR3 region has 15 residues. The germline CDR1 and CDR2 sequences are SGHRS and YFSETQ. The chain uses TRBV5-1 and TRBJ2-7. The clonotype comes from a human donor with ulcerative colitis or Crohn's disease, or a healthy co-twin of an affected twin (not recorded which). Input material: blood. The CDR3 protein is CASSSRRGTSYEQYF.